Listed here is a single T cell receptor beta chain. Its specific antigen is unknown. No qualities accompany the bases; no much larger clone lies one base away. V lost 6 bases and J lost 6 bases, and the count of bases not matched to a germline gene is 6. From its cysteine to its phenylalanine, the CDR3 spans 15 amino acids. The CDR3 DNA has 45 bases and is translated from base 1. The germline V gene supplies CDR1 MNHNS and CDR2 SASEGT. The data stem from a study of vaccination and CD4 T cells after COVID-19 (dated 2022 in TCRdb). Regarding the study in general: Every convalescent patient had a positive nasal swab PCR test for SARS-CoV-2, with mild disease in 9 or 10 patients and severe disease in one. In the convalescent cohort there were six males and four females, among whom were two Hispanic individuals, seven Caucasians, two Asians and one multiracial person. Two doses of either the Pfizer-BioNTech BNT162b2 vaccine (n=8) or the Moderna mRNA-1273 vaccine (n=2) were administered to participants. Post-COVID blood samples from convalescent patients were collected a median of about 110 days after diagnosis, with a range of about 30 to 170 days. As controls, cultures received a CEFX viral epitope pool (the positive control), an HIV-1 Nef peptide pool (the negative control), or no peptide at all. Culture stimuli were overlapping spike peptide pools from SARS-CoV-2 and from the common cold coronaviruses HCoV-NL63, HCoV-OC43 and HCoV-229E. The spike-specific CD4+ TCR repertoire was compared before and after mRNA vaccination in approximately ten COVID-19 convalescent patients and a handful of infection-naive healthy vaccine recipients. Post-vaccine blood samples were obtained a median of approximately 74 days after the second vaccine dose, with a range of roughly 14 to 241 days.

What this sample's treatment or condition label stands for: roughly 10-day PBMC culture with coronavirus spike peptide pools or control peptides (ViraFEST assay). To expand antigen-specific T cells with peptide pools and then pick out the expanded clonotypes through TCR sequencing, the study relied on the ViraFEST assay. The positive SARS-CoV-2 PCR tests of the convalescent patients were dated from March to December 2020, before the Alpha, Beta and Delta variants emerged in the United States. PBMCs were cultured at roughly 1.9 million per well in IMDM supplemented with around 5.5% human AB serum and 8.5 to 10 IU/ml IL-2, with around 10 ug/ml peptide pools added. On days 3 and 7, half of the culture medium was replaced with fresh IL-2-containing medium. After less than 12 days of culture, CD4+ T cells were isolated by negative selection using the EasySep CD4+ T cell isolation kit. PBMCs were separated from whole blood using Ficoll-Paque Plus gradient centrifugation and then either used fresh or cryopreserved at -140C. In general, triplicate wells were set up for every culture condition.

Library preparation used PCR. At the Johns Hopkins FTIC core, DNA from the cultured CD4+ T cells underwent TCR sequencing with the Oncomine TCR Beta short-read assay. Genomic DNA was extracted from the cultured CD4+ T cells with the QIAamp micro DNA kit. Oncomine TCR Beta libraries from cultured CD4+ T cells were pooled using unique dual indexes and sequenced on an Illumina iSeq 100. As for how the authors treated the data: Non-productive sequences were filtered out, and CDR3s that did not start with C, did not end with F or W, or were shorter than 7 amino acids were discarded. The MANAFEST web application identified antigen-specific clonotypes by comparing peptide-stimulated wells against reference wells and other culture wells. For a clone to be called positive, the clone needed an FDR below 0.05, an odds ratio above 5, and a productive frequency above 0.1% in at least two of three replicate wells. A clonotype counted as cross-reactive if it showed significant expansion both in the SARS-CoV-2 spike wells and in at least one common cold coronavirus spike condition. Levenshtein distances (stringdist) and unrooted phylogenetic trees (ape) in R version 3.6.1 were used to assess CDR3 homology. TCRdb passed the public sequencing reads through fastp at Q25 and MiXCR, retaining productive beta sequences. Each entry merges the rows of one CDR3 protein and shows their most common DNA and genes. TCRdb assigned the V and J calls; the authors' analysis was not used. The sample includes more than 15,000 distinct CDR3 sequences, with 44% observed a single time. The top ten hold roughly 25% of the sample.

Broader findings and caveats from the paper: Of the vaccine-specific clones found in convalescent patients, nearly all (304 of 307) were mono-reactive for SARS-CoV-2 spike instead of being cross-reactive with common cold coronaviruses. In convalescent patients, a median roughly 87% of post-vaccine SARS-CoV-2-reactive clones were detected only after vaccination, and vaccine-specific priming was suggested by this finding. An increase in the median number of SARS-CoV-2-reactive clonotypes from 21 after infection to a few dozen after vaccination was observed, but the change was not found to be significant. Only a relatively small number of convalescent patients were included in the study, and early timepoints following natural infection were not analyzed.

The sequence was obtained from a human donor who had recovered from COVID-19. This specimen was CD4+ T cells from blood, cultured in vitro, taken before SARS-CoV-2 vaccination. Rearrangement joined TRBV6-1 to TRBJ2-1; 12 central nucleotides agree with TRBD1. For the CDR3, the sequence is CASRTGTGGLNEQFF. In nucleotide form, the sequence is TGTGCCAGCAGAACCGGGACAGGGGGCCTCAATGAGCAGTTCTTC.